Listed below are T cell receptor beta chains from one sample, sequenced in a study of cytotoxic CD8 clonotypes in ibrutinib-treated CLL. The repertoire was sequenced with immunoSEQ multiplex PCR; TCRdb's copy has only in-frame clones and lacks some. Of over 200,000 clones listed, roughly 73% were seen once; the top ten hold over 9.5%. Sequencing was performed on PBMCs, taken after 12 months of ibrutinib treatment. The receptor source for this set is a human donor with chronic lymphocytic leukemia. The CDR3 runs from the conserved cysteine through the conserved F or W. Each record gives: D gene, clone size, J gene, V gene, CDR3 protein, CDR3 DNA. D genes are given only for firm matches. Clone size is given for some rows only: seen once, a few or many times, or a class if the clone is expanded.

-	-	TRBJ2-4	TRBV28	CASQGGLAKNIQYF	TGTGCCAGTCAGGGGGGACTAGCCAAAAACATTCAGTACTTC
TRBD2	once	TRBJ2-3	TRBV6-7	CASSYTRASGSCTDTQYF	TGTGCCAGCAGTTACACGAGGGCTAGCGGGAGCTGCACAGATACGCAGTATTTT
-	once	TRBJ2-7	TRBV6-5	CASKSPVTYEQYF	TGTGCCAGCAAGAGTCCGGTAACCTACGAGCAGTACTTC
-	-	TRBJ2-1	TRBV7-9	CASSLGGVYNEQFF	TGTGCCAGCAGCCTAGGGGGTGTATACAATGAGCAGTTCTTC
TRBD1	once	TRBJ2-7	TRBV7-6	CASSLQEGQGGYEQYF	TGTGCCAGCAGCTTGCAGGAGGGACAGGGAGGATACGAGCAGTACTTC
-	-	TRBJ1-4	TRBV6-6	CASSYPDKGENKLFF	TGTGCCAGCAGTTACCCTGACAAGGGGGAAAATAAACTGTTTTTT
-	-	TRBJ1-5	TRBV19	CASSTRGIGNQPQHF	TGTGCCAGTAGTACCAGGGGAATCGGCAATCAGCCCCAGCATTTT
-	-	TRBJ2-2	TRBV7-2	CASSSTDTGELFF	TGTGCCAGCAGTTCTACCGACACCGGGGAGCTGTTTTTT
TRBD1	once	TRBJ1-6	TRBV19	CASSTRTGVSSRNSPLHF	TGTGCCAGTAGTACAAGGACAGGGGTCTCCTCCCGGAATTCACCCCTCCACTTT
-	-	TRBJ2-5	TRBV14	CASSQNAGKQETQYF	TGTGCCAGCAGCCAGAATGCGGGAAAACAAGAGACCCAGTACTTC
TRBD1	-	TRBJ1-2	TRBV7-6	CASSFKQGIDNYGYTF	TGTGCCAGCAGCTTTAAACAGGGGATCGATAACTATGGCTACACCTTC
TRBD1	-	TRBJ2-3	TRBV2	CASSSTGFGDTQYF	TGTGCCAGCAGCTCGACAGGGTTTGGGGATACGCAGTATTTT
-	-	TRBJ2-2	TRBV7-2	CASSLGHHTGELFF	TGTGCCAGCAGCTTAGGTCATCACACCGGGGAGCTGTTTTTT
-	-	TRBJ2-3	TRBV30	CAWSATWGSTSTDTQYF	TGTGCCTGGAGTGCGACCTGGGGGTCTACTAGCACAGATACGCAGTATTTT
-	-	TRBJ2-3	TRBV7-3	CASGGKSTDTQYF	TGTGCCAGCGGGGGGAAAAGCACAGATACGCAGTATTTT
-	-	TRBJ1-1	TRBV7-6	CASSPDRINTEAFF	TGTGCCAGCAGCCCGGACAGAATAAACACTGAAGCTTTCTTT
-	-	TRBJ2-7	TRBV30	CAWSVHGSSYEQYF	TGTGCCTGGAGTGTACACGGGTCTTCCTACGAGCAGTACTTC
-	-	TRBJ2-3	TRBV19	CASSPTPSNTDTQYF	TGTGCCAGTAGCCCCACCCCCTCCAACACAGATACGCAGTATTTT
-	few	TRBJ2-7	TRBV15	CATSLHRDYEQYF	TGTGCCACCAGCCTACACCGGGACTACGAGCAGTACTTC
-	-	TRBJ2-1	TRBV7-9	CASSPGGPYNEQFF	TGTGCCAGCAGCCCCGGGGGTCCCTACAATGAGCAGTTCTTC